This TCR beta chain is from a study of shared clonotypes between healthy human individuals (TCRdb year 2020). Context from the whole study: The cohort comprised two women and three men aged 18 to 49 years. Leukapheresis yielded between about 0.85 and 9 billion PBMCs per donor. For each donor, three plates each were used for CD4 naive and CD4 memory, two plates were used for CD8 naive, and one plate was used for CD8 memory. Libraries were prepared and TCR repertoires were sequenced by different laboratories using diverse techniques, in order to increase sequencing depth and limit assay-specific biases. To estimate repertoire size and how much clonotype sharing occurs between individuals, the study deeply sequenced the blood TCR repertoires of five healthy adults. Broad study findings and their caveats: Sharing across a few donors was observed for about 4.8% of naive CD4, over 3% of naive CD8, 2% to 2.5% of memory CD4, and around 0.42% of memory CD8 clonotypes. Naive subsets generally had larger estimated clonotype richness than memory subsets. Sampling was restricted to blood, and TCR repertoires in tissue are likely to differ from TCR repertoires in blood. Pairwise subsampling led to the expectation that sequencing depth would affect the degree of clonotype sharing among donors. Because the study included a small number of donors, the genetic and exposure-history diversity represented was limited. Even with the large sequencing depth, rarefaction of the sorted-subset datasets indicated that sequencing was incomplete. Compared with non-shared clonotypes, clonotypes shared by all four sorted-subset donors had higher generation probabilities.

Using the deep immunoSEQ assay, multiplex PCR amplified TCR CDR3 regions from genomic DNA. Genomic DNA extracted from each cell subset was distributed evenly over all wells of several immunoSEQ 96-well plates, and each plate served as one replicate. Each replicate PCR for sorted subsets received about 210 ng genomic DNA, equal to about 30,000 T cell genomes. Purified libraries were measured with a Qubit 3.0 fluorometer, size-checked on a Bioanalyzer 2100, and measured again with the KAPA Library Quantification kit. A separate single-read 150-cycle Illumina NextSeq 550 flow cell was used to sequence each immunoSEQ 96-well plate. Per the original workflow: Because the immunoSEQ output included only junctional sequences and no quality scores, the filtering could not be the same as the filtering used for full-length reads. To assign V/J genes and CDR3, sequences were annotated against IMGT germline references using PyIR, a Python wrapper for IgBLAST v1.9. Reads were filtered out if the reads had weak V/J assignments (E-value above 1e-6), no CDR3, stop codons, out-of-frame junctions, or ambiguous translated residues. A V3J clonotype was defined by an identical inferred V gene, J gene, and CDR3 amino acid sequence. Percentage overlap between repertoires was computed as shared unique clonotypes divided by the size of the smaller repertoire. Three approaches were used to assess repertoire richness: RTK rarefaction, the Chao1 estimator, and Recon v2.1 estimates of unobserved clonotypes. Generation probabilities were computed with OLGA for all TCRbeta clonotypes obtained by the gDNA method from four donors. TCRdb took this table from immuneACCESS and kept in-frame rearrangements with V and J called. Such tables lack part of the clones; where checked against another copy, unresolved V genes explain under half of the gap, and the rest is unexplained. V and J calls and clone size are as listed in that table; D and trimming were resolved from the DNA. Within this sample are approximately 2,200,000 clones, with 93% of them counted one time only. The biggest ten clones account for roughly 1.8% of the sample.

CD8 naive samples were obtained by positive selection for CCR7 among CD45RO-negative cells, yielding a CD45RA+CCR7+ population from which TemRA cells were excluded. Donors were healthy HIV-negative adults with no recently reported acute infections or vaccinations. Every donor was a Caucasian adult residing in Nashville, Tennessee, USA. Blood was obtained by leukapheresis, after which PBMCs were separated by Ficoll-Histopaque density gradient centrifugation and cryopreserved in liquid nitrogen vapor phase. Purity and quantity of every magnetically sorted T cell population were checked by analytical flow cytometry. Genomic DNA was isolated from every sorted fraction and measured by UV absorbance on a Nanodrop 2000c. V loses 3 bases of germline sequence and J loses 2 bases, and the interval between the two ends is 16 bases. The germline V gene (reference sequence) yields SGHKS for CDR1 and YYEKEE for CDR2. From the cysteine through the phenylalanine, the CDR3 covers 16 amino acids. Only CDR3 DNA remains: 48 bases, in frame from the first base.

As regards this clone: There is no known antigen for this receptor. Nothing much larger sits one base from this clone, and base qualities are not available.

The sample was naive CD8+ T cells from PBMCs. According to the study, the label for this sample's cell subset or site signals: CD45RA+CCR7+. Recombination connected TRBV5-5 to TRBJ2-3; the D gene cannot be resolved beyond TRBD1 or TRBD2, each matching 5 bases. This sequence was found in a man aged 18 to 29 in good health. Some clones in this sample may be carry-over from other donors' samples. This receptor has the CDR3 CASSSGTTLLTDTQYF. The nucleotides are TGTGCCAGCAGCTCCGGGACCACCCTGCTCACAGATACGCAGTATTTT.